Listed here are 12 T cell receptor beta chains from one sample, sequenced in a study of blood T cell repertoires in COVID-19. Assay used: immunoSEQ multiplex PCR; TCRdb lists only in-frame clones, some missing. In the table there are 150,000 to 200,000 clones, roughly 78% of which are singletons. The sequenced sample was peripheral blood. These receptors were collected from a woman of 80 years or more with active or convalescent COVID-19.

This clone was observed a few times. The chain couples TRBV19 to TRBJ2-7; 9 bases are a match to TRBD1. The germline gives CDR1 LNHDA, CDR2 SQIVND (reference sequence). Trimming removed 4 bases from V and 3 bases from J; junction bases left unmatched: 7. The CDR3 length is 15 residues. CDR3 region: CASSTSGTGIYEQYF. The CDR3 DNA follows: TGTGCCAGTAGTACCTCCGGGACAGGGATCTACGAGCAGTACTTC.

The CDR3 region has the DNA TGTGCCAGCAGTCGAACAGGGAAGACGGAGGGCTACACCTTC. It encodes CASSRTGKTEGYTF. V is TRBV7-2 and J is TRBJ1-2; weak D call: TRBD1 (6 bases). CDR1 SGHTA and CDR2 FQGNSA come from the germline V gene. V lost 6 bases and J lost 8, with 19 bases in between. There are 14 residues in the CDR3.

In this sample, this clone turned up a few times. This rearrangement joins TRBV7-9 to TRBJ1-6; perhaps TRBD1 as D (6 bases). Germline V CDR1 and CDR2: SEHNR, FQNEAQ (reference sequence). Between the trimmed V and J ends, which lost 4 bases and 10 bases, there was a span of 14 bases. This CDR3 region has 14 residues. CDR3: CASSSQQGNSPLHF. CDR3 DNA sequence: TGTGCCAGCAGCTCACAGCAGGGGAACTCACCCCTCCACTTT.

This chain uses TRBV29-1 with TRBJ2-7; TRBD1 agrees at 7 bases. V trimming: 8 bases; J trimming: 3 bases; junction bases outside the gene matches: 10. The CDR3 has 13 residues. Looked up from germline, CDR1 is SQVTM and CDR2 is ANQGSEA. In nucleotides, the CDR3 is TGCAGCTCGTCTCTGGGACAGAACTACGAGCAGTACTTC. It is translated as CSSSLGQNYEQYF.

As regards this clone: This may be a read error: a much more frequent sequence differs by one nucleotide. The rearrangement joins TRBV7-3 to TRBJ2-3; 10 bases are a match to TRBD2. V shed 5 bases and J 2 bases; nucleotides not matched to a gene: 4. The CDR3 contains 15 residues. Germline V gene data show CDR1 as SGHTA and CDR2 as FQGTGA. CDR3 amino acids: CASSRSGGATDTQYF. As DNA, the CDR3 is TGTGCCAGCAGCCGCAGCGGGGGGGCCACAGATACGCAGTATTTT. Full variable domain (outside the CDR3, taken from reference TRBV7-3 and TRBJ2-3): GAGVSQTPSNKVTEKGKYVELRCDPISGHTALYWYRQSLGQGPEFLIYFQGTGAADDSGLPNDRFFAVRPEGSVSTLKIQRTERGDSAVYLCASSRSGGATDTQYFGPGTRLTVL.

The V and J genes are TRBV28 and TRBJ2-7, with TRBD1 identical over 8 bases. V lost 6 bases and J lost 6; bases outside the gene matches: 7. The CDR3 covers 13 residues. Germline V lookup: CDR1 MDHEN, CDR2 SYDVKM. This CDR3 reads CASSTGQGGEQYF. The CDR3 DNA reads as TGTGCCAGCAGCACCGGACAGGGAGGCGAGCAGTACTTC.

This chain uses TRBV5-4 with TRBJ2-2, with 8 bases aligning to TRBD1. Losses at the gene ends were 0 bases for V and 6 bases for J; bases not matched to a gene: 7. CDR1 and CDR2 from the germline V gene are SGHNT and YYREEE (reference sequence). CDR3 length: 16 residues. The CDR3 DNA sequence: TGTGCCAGCAGCTTGGCCCGGACAGGGTCGTCCGGGGAGCTGTTTTTT. This gives the protein CASSLARTGSSGELFF. The full variable domain, its missing parts supplied by reference TRBV5-4 and TRBJ2-2, is ETGVTQSPTHLIKTRGQQVTLRCSSQSGHNTVSWYQQALGQGPQFIFQYYREEENGRGNFPPRFSGLQFPNYSSELNVNALELDDSALYLCASSLARTGSSGELFFGEGSRLTVL.

The genes are TRBV28 and TRBJ1-3; D perhaps matches TRBD1 (5 bases). Germline V gene sequence: CDR1 MDHEN, CDR2 SYDVKM. Trimming took 8 bases from V and 5 from J, leaving 19 bases between them. CDR3 length equals 15 residues. CDR3 amino acids: CASSPRAIGRNTIYF. CDR3 in DNA: TGTGCCAGCTCCCCCAGGGCTATAGGGAGAAACACCATATATTTT.

The chain recombines TRBV18 with TRBJ1-1; D might be TRBD1 (5 bases). Germline CDR1 and CDR2: KGHSH and LQKENI. The CDR3 covers 14 residues. The V end lost 5 bases, the J end lost 1 base, and 11 bases lay between the germline ends. The CDR3 loop reads CASSALDRNTEAFF. The CDR3 DNA is TGTGCCAGCTCAGCTTTAGACAGGAACACTGAAGCTTTCTTT.

This rearrangement joins TRBV27 to TRBJ2-1, with a possible D match to TRBD2 (6 bases). Germline assignment: CDR1 MNHEY and CDR2 SMNVEV (reference sequence). There are 14 residues in the CDR3. The V end was cut by 4 bases, the J end by 4 bases, with 11 bases between. The CDR3 DNA follows: TGTGCCAGCAGTTATGCCGGGGGTTACAATGAGCAGTTCTTC. As protein: CASSYAGGYNEQFF.

This clone has just a few counts. Here the CDR3 reads CASSSDRQGLQFF. The DNA of the CDR3 is TGTGCCAGCAGCTCGGACCGACAGGGCTTGCAGTTCTTC. The V and J genes are TRBV5-4 and TRBJ2-1, with 7 bases lining up with TRBD1. V shed 3 bases and J 12 bases; nucleotides not matched to a gene: 9. The CDR3 contains 13 residues. In germline, CDR1 is SGHNT, CDR2 YYREEE (reference sequence).

This sequence joins TRBV5-6 and TRBJ1-1; D not certain. Trimming removed 1 base from V and 8 bases from J, with 12 bases in between. Germline values: CDR1 SGHDT, CDR2 YYEEEE. This CDR3 is built from 13 residues. CDR3 in DNA: TGTGCCAGCAGCTTGTACTTTGGTTCCGAAGCTTTCTTT. Translation gives CASSLYFGSEAFF.